These 21 T cell receptor beta chains were sequenced from one sample in a study of blood T cells in healthy people across ages. A second PCR, run for roughly 7 to 11 cycles, used a sample-barcoded 5' primer plus a J-beta primer mix. TCRdb processed the 5' RACE reads anew with MiXCR; each CDR3 protein has one entry. The sample holds some 760,000 distinct CDR3 sequences, 20% to 25% seen once. These data were also filed under a second study, of T cells of mothers and their children.

Material: blood. These receptors all stem from a boy aged 5-17 years in good health.

The rearrangement links TRBV4-2 to TRBJ1-4; D is perhaps TRBD1 (5 bases). The CDR3 covers 18 residues. Trimming removed 4 bases at V and 0 bases at J, with 18 bases between. The germline gives CDR1 LGHNA, CDR2 YNFKEQ. In DNA, the CDR3 is TGTGCCAGCAGCCCCATTGCCGGGGCCCACGCAACTAATGAAAAACTGTTTTTT. It is translated as CASSPIAGAHATNEKLFF.

The chain links TRBV7-9 to TRBJ2-1; weak D call: TRBD1 (6 bases). The DNA matches TRBJ2-7 better at its end, which makes the J call doubtful. Germline values: CDR1 SEHNR, CDR2 FQNEAQ (reference sequence). The CDR3 has 11 amino acids. CDR3 protein: CASSGGEQQYF. CDR3 coding DNA: TGTGCCAGCAGCGGGGGCGAACAGCAGTACTTC.

The chain uses TRBV12-3 or TRBV12-4 and TRBJ1-4; the D gene is possibly TRBD1 (6 bases). This CDR3 is built from 13 residues. V lost 6 bases to trimming and J lost 7 bases, with 12 bases between them. As DNA, the CDR3 is TGTGCCAGCAGGGAAGGGGGTCGTGAAAAACTGTTTTTT. Translation: CASREGGREKLFF.

The chain recombines TRBV12-3 or TRBV12-4 with TRBJ2-3, with 8 bases identical to TRBD2. The junction had 11 bases not matched to a gene; V was cut back by 5 bases and J by 1 base. The length of the CDR3 is 17 residues. The CDR3 region has the DNA TGTGCCAGCAGTCGCGCCACTAACGGGGGGGGCACAGATACGCAGTATTTT. Translating it yields CASSRATNGGGTDTQYF.

The V and J genes are TRBV18 and TRBJ2-1, with D perhaps being TRBD1 or TRBD2 (5 bases each). This CDR3 spans 16 amino acids. The V end lost 3 bases, the J end lost 6 bases, and 18 bases lay between the germline ends. Germline V gene sequence: CDR1 KGHSH, CDR2 LQKENI. The CDR3 here is CASSPQGPGLSNEQFF. Here the CDR3 DNA reads TGTGCCAGCTCACCTCAAGGACCGGGGCTCAGCAATGAGCAGTTCTTC.

This sequence joins TRBV20-1 and TRBJ2-4, with D unresolved. The CDR3 spans 15 residues. Germline V lookup: CDR1 DFQATT, CDR2 SNEGSKA (reference sequence). Trimming removed 3 bases from V and 8 bases from J, with 20 bases in between. The CDR3 sequence is CSARGAIWGGDIQYF. The CDR3 DNA follows: TGCAGTGCTAGGGGCGCCATTTGGGGTGGGGACATTCAGTACTTC.

This sequence joins TRBV2 and TRBJ2-2; D might be TRBD2 (6 bases). The CDR3 extends over 14 amino acids. The germline V gene encodes CDR1 SNHLY and CDR2 FYNNEI. The V gene lost 5 bases and the J gene lost 7 bases, with 14 bases spanning the gap. CDR3 in DNA: TGTGCCAGCAGTTCCCTCACTAGCAGCGGGGAGCTGTTTTTT. The encoded protein is CASSSLTSSGELFF.

The chain employs TRBV12-3 or TRBV12-4 and TRBJ2-6; 10 nucleotides align to TRBD1. The CDR3 length is 19 residues. With 6 bases clipped from V and 0 bases from J, the junction kept 11 bases outside the gene matches. The DNA for the CDR3 is TGTGCCAGCAGATCACCAGGGGGACAGGGGTTCTCTGGGGCCAACGTCCTGACTTTC. Its protein product is CASRSPGGQGFSGANVLTF.

This chain links TRBV7-9 with TRBJ2-5; 8 bases align to TRBD1. Germline V gene lookup returns CDR1 SEHNR and CDR2 FQNEAQ (reference sequence). The CDR3 covers 16 residues. With 0 bases clipped from V and 5 bases from J, the junction kept 8 bases outside the gene matches. The CDR3 spells CASSLAPGQENETQYF. In DNA, the CDR3 is TGTGCCAGCAGCTTAGCCCCGGGACAGGAGAACGAGACCCAGTACTTC. Looking up the rest from reference TRBV7-9 and TRBJ2-5 gives the full variable domain: DTGVSQNPRHKITKRGQNVTFRCDPISEHNRLYWYRQTLGQGPEFLTYFQNEAQLEKSRLLSDRFSAERPKGSFSTLEIQRTEQGDSAMYLCASSLAPGQENETQYFGPGTRLLVL.

The V and J genes are TRBV18 and TRBJ2-5; D ambiguous. The better agreement between TRBJ2-1 and the DNA end casts doubt on the J call. Looked up from germline, CDR1 is KGHSH and CDR2 is LQKENI. The CDR3 is 11 amino acids. The CDR3: CASQIGNEQFF. CDR3 DNA sequence: TGTGCCAGCCAGATAGGAAATGAGCAGTTCTTC.

The chain couples TRBV20-1 to TRBJ2-5, with 7 bases identical to TRBD1. The CDR3 consists of 15 residues. Per the germline V gene, CDR1 is DFQATT and CDR2 is SNEGSKA (reference sequence). The J segment lost 2 bases and the V segment lost 2 bases, leaving 8 bases of the junction unmatched. This CDR3 reads CSARRTGSGQETQYF. The CDR3 nucleotides read TGCAGTGCTAGAAGGACAGGTAGTGGGCAAGAGACCCAGTACTTC.

CDR3 DNA sequence: TGCAGTGCTACCGCCGCGGGAGGAGGGGGCGAGCAGTTCTTC. Translation: CSATAAGGGGEQFF. The V and J genes are TRBV20-1 and TRBJ2-1; TRBD2 is a possible D gene (8 bases). The CDR3 has 14 residues. Germline V gene lookup returns CDR1 DFQATT and CDR2 SNEGSKA (reference sequence). V gave up 4 bases and J gave up 10 bases, with 20 bases separating them.

In its sample, this clonotype was seen a few times. The junction shows a germline mismatch at one end, possibly a read error. The chain recombines TRBV5-1 with TRBJ2-3, with D possibly TRBD2 on 5 matching bases. Germline V gene lookup returns CDR1 SGHRS and CDR2 YFSETQ. The CDR3 loop spans 15 amino acids. CDR3 nucleotides: TGCGCCAGCAGCTTCGAGAATCCTAGCACAGATACGCGGTATTTT. Protein: CASSFENPSTDTRYF. The variable domain in full, completed from reference TRBV5-1 and TRBJ2-3, reads KAGVTQTPRYLIKTRGQQVTLSCSPISGHRSVSWYQQTPGQGLQFLFEYFSETQRNKGNFPGRFSGRQFSNSRSEMNVSTLELGDSALYLCASSFENPSTDTRYFGPGTRLTVL.

This clonotype occurred a few times. The rearrangement joins TRBV12-5 to TRBJ2-3, with D uncertain. The CDR3 consists of 15 residues. With 3 bases removed from V and 3 bases from J, the gap between germline ends came to 13 bases. Germline V gene lookup returns CDR1 LGHNT and CDR2 FRNRAP. Here the CDR3 reads CASGFRVGDTDTQYF. As DNA, the CDR3 is TGTGCTAGTGGTTTTAGGGTCGGAGATACAGATACGCAGTATTTT.

This rearrangement joins TRBV11-3 to TRBJ2-1; TRBD1 matches 9 bases. The J call is uncertain, as TRBJ2-7 better fits the DNA end. Germline-derived CDR1 and CDR2 are SGHNT and YENEEA. CDR3 length equals 15 residues. The CDR3 protein is CASSFYGTGIYEQYF. The DNA of the CDR3 is TGTGCCAGCAGCTTCTACGGGACAGGGATCTACGAGCAGTACTTC.

The chain is built from TRBV29-1 and TRBJ2-7; D is perhaps TRBD1 or TRBD2 (7 bases each). Trimming pared 5 bases from V and 3 bases from J, leaving 14 bases between. This CDR3 is 13 amino acids long. Germline values: CDR1 SQVTM, CDR2 ANQGSEA. CDR3 loop: CSVRQGGGYEQYF. CDR3 coding DNA: TGCAGCGTTCGACAGGGCGGGGGCTACGAGCAGTACTTC.

V is TRBV29-1 and J is TRBJ1-5; possibly TRBD1 for D (6 bases). CDR1 is SQVTM, CDR2 ANQGSEA, per germline. This CDR3 comprises 14 residues. Trimming removed 4 bases from V and 1 base from J, with 11 bases in between. CDR3 in amino acids: CSVGGGVSNQPQHF. DNA for the CDR3: TGCAGCGTTGGAGGGGGGGTAAGCAATCAGCCCCAGCATTTT.

This clonotype has a handful of counts. The J gene is TRBJ2-5, the V gene TRBV5-1; D assignment may be TRBD1 or TRBD2 (6 bases each). With 3 bases removed from V and 4 bases from J, the gap between germline ends came to 13 bases. CDR1 is SGHRS and CDR2 is YFSETQ in the germline V gene. There are 14 residues in the CDR3. CDR3 residues: CASSWLGGRETQYF. The CDR3 coding sequence is TGCGCCAGCAGCTGGTTGGGGGGCCGAGAGACCCAGTACTTC.

This clonotype came up a few times. This chain joins TRBV20-1 and TRBJ2-5, with TRBD2 as a possible D gene (6 bases). Germline CDR1 reads DFQATT; CDR2 reads SNEGSKA (reference sequence). Trimming cost V 0 bases and J 5 bases, with 13 bases left between them. The CDR3 has 14 amino acids. The CDR3: CSAREGRGMETQYF. As DNA, the CDR3 is TGCAGTGCTAGAGAGGGCCGGGGGATGGAGACCCAGTACTTC.

The chain uses TRBV4-1 and TRBJ1-1; D uncertain. This CDR3 contains 15 residues. Trimming took 4 bases from V and 3 from J, leaving 15 bases between them. Germline assignment: CDR1 MGHRA and CDR2 YSYEKL. The CDR3 DNA reads as TGCGCCAGCAGCCTTTTGGTTGCGAGGGACACTGAAGCTTTCTTT. Protein sequence: CASSLLVARDTEAFF.

The V and J genes are TRBV3-1 and TRBJ2-1; TRBD2 aligns across 8 bases. This CDR3 is built from 14 residues. V was pared by 4 bases and J by 10 bases, with 9 bases of the junction left unmatched. The germline CDR1 and CDR2 sequences are LGHDT and YNNKEL (reference sequence). The CDR3 region has the DNA TGTGCCAGCAGCCCCGAGCGGGAGTGGGAAGAGCAGTTCTTC. It is translated as CASSPEREWEEQFF.